The 30 T cell receptor beta chains given below trace back to one sample, sequenced in a study of T-cell reconstitution after alpha-beta-depleted transplantation in children. As it was prepared, the TCRbeta library received unique molecular identifiers. TCRdb itself ran the PCR reads through MiXCR, one entry per CDR3 protein. Of 280,000 or so distinct CDR3 sequences in the sample, about 9.9% were seen once. The material was peripheral blood, obtained 180 days after TCRalphabeta/CD19-depleted stem cell transplant. All receptors come from a male patient between 2 and 10 years old who had a stem cell transplant for chronic granulomatous disease, so the T cells may come from the graft donor.

This clonotype appeared a few times. The chain has TRBV6-4 and TRBJ2-7; 15 nucleotides match TRBD2. Losses at the gene ends were 5 bases for V and 2 bases for J; bases not matched to a gene: 22. The CDR3 contains 22 residues. Per germline, CDR1 MRHNA and CDR2 SNTAGT. The chain's CDR3 is CASSRFAPAKGLAGGRTYEQYF. CDR3 coding DNA: TGTGCCAGCAGTCGCTTTGCCCCAGCCAAGGGACTAGCGGGAGGCCGGACCTACGAGCAGTACTTC.

This clonotype was counted ten times or more. The chain links TRBV5-1 to TRBJ1-4; the D is unclear. V was cut by 1 base and J by 0 bases, with 10 bases left in between. CDR3 length: 16 residues. Germline CDR1 SGHRS, CDR2 YFSETQ. CDR3 coding DNA: TGCGCCAGCAGCTTGCCGGACGGCTCAACTAATGAAAAACTGTTTTTT. Residues: CASSLPDGSTNEKLFF.

This clonotype was detected many times. The chain is built from TRBV5-6 and TRBJ1-1; no reliable D call. There are 14 residues in the CDR3. From germline, CDR1 is SGHDT and CDR2 YYEEEE. Trimming shortened V by 3 bases and J by 4 bases, and 13 bases separated the two germline ends. This CDR3 is CASSSWGGPTEAFF. DNA of the CDR3: TGTGCCAGCAGCTCTTGGGGTGGCCCCACTGAAGCTTTCTTT.

This clonotype was observed many times. V and J are TRBV29-1 and TRBJ2-7; weak D call: TRBD1 (5 bases). This CDR3 has 11 amino acids. Between the trimmed V and J ends, which lost 2 bases and 7 bases, there was a span of 9 bases. Germline loops: CDR1 SQVTM, CDR2 ANQGSEA. The DNA for the CDR3 is TGCAGCGTTGAATGGACATCGGAGCAGTACTTC. Its protein is CSVEWTSEQYF.

This clonotype showed up many times. This chain uses TRBV6-5 with TRBJ2-3, with no clear D. Trimming removed 6 bases at V and 0 bases at J, with 7 bases between. The CDR3 sequence is 13 residues long. Germline lookup yields CDR1 MNHEY and CDR2 SVGAGI. The chain's CDR3 is CASRSSSTDTQYF. The DNA of the CDR3 is TGTGCCAGCAGGTCGTCGAGCACAGATACGCAGTATTTT.

In this sample, this clonotype turned up many times. This chain joins TRBV5-5 and TRBJ2-2; TRBD2 agrees at 8 bases. The CDR3 is 16 amino acids. Looked up from germline, CDR1 is SGHKS and CDR2 is YYEKEE (reference sequence). Germline trimming cut 0 bases from V and 3 bases from J; bases unmatched to any gene: 4. The CDR3 reads CASSLVAGGHTGELFF. CDR3 DNA sequence: TGTGCCAGCAGCTTGGTGGCGGGGGGCCACACCGGGGAGCTGTTTTTT.

This clonotype appeared many times. This chain links TRBV7-9 with TRBJ2-3, with 9 nucleotides matching TRBD2. Germline V gene lookup returns CDR1 SEHNR and CDR2 FQNEAQ (reference sequence). This CDR3 region has 14 residues. V gave up 8 bases and J gave up 3 bases; unmatched junction bases: 6. The CDR3 reads CASRKREVTDTQYF. The CDR3 bases are TGTGCCAGCCGCAAGCGGGAGGTGACAGATACGCAGTATTTT.

Many counts were recorded for this clonotype. This chain links TRBV29-1 with TRBJ2-3; D not resolved. CDR1 is SQVTM and CDR2 is ANQGSEA in the germline V gene. Deletions cut 2 bases from V and 6 bases from J, with 6 bases between. This CDR3 has 11 residues. The CDR3 DNA sequence: TGCAGCGTTGAAAGCTGGGATACGCAGTATTTT. Translating it yields CSVESWDTQYF.

V gene TRBV7-3 combines with J gene TRBJ2-3; 7 bases fit TRBD1. The CDR3 is 15 amino acids. The germline V gene has CDR1 SGHTA and CDR2 FQGTGA. V gave up 0 bases and J gave up 2 bases; unmatched junction bases: 2. The CDR3 DNA follows: TGTGCCAGCAGCTTAACACAGGGGTACACAGATACGCAGTATTTT. It yields the protein CASSLTQGYTDTQYF.

This clonotype has just a few counts. The chain uses TRBV3-1 and TRBJ2-3, with D tentatively TRBD1 or TRBD2 (5 bases each). CDR1 and CDR2 (germline): LGHDT, YNNKEL (reference sequence). This CDR3 is 17 amino acids long. Between the trimmed V and J ends, which lost 4 bases and 2 bases, there was a span of 19 bases. CDR3 amino acids: CASSPIGAGRYTDTQYF. The CDR3 region has the DNA TGTGCCAGCAGCCCGATCGGGGCAGGGCGATACACAGATACGCAGTATTTT.

This clonotype is judged large. The V and J genes are TRBV7-9 and TRBJ2-7; D ambiguous. The ends were cut back, 5 bases at V and 0 bases at J, with 14 bases in the middle. The CDR3 has 15 amino acids. CDR1 is SEHNR and CDR2 is FQNEAQ in the germline V gene (reference sequence). DNA of the CDR3: TGTGCCAGCAGCCCCACCGAGGTCCCCTCCTACGAGCAGTACTTC. As protein: CASSPTEVPSYEQYF.

This clonotype was counted ten times or more. This sequence joins TRBV28 and TRBJ2-2; D not resolved. The CDR3 runs to 16 residues. Trimming stripped 0 bases from V and 2 bases from J, with 10 bases between. The germline CDR1 and CDR2 sequences are MDHEN and SYDVKM. As DNA, the CDR3 is TGTGCCAGCAGTTTATGGGGCCAGGCTAACACCGGGGAGCTGTTTTTT. Encoded protein: CASSLWGQANTGELFF.

This rearrangement joins TRBV18 to TRBJ2-1, with 13 bases matching TRBD2. There are 17 residues in the CDR3. Trimming at V came to 4 bases and at J to 8 bases, leaving 11 bases not matched to a gene. CDR1 and CDR2 (germline): KGHSH, LQKENI. CDR3 nucleotide sequence: TGTGCCAGCTCACAAAGACTAGCGGGAGGTTTTAGCGATGAGCAGTTCTTC. It is translated as CASSQRLAGGFSDEQFF.

This chain uses TRBV6-1 with TRBJ1-2, with a tentative D call TRBD1 (6 bases). Germline lookup yields CDR1 MNHNS and CDR2 SASEGT. The ends were cut back, 5 bases at V and 8 bases at J, with 21 bases in the middle. The CDR3 contains 15 residues. This CDR3 is CASSQPGHPVIGYTF. The CDR3, as DNA: TGTGCCAGCAGTCAACCGGGACATCCAGTAATAGGCTACACCTTC.

This clonotype was recorded at least ten times. This rearrangement joins TRBV27 to TRBJ2-7; D is uncertain. Trimming took off 5 bases at V and 3 bases at J, with 11 bases between the two ends. Germline V gene lookup returns CDR1 MNHEY and CDR2 SMNVEV (reference sequence). CDR3 size: 13 residues. The CDR3 spells CASSPPENYEQYF. The DNA of the CDR3 is TGTGCCAGCAGTCCTCCGGAAAACTACGAGCAGTACTTC.

This clonotype was found many times. This chain joins TRBV18 and TRBJ2-1, with 7 bases fitting TRBD1. J gave up 15 bases and V 3 bases, and 8 bases lay outside the gene matches. The CDR3 spans 12 residues. Germline V gene data show CDR1 as KGHSH and CDR2 as LQKENI. The CDR3 spells CASSPNRGNPFF. The CDR3 DNA reads as TGTGCCAGCTCACCGAACAGGGGTAATCCGTTCTTC.

This clonotype was recorded many times. The chain recombines TRBV28 with TRBJ2-7; the match to TRBD2 covers 14 bases. J was trimmed by 5 bases and V by 6 bases; bases with no gene match: 6. The CDR3 has 15 residues. Germline CDR1 MDHEN, CDR2 SYDVKM. CDR3 coding DNA: TGTGCCAGCAGGAGACTAGCGGGAGGGTTTAACGAGCAGTACTTC. Its translation is CASRRLAGGFNEQYF. Together with reference TRBV28 and TRBJ2-7, the CDR3 gives the full variable domain: DVKVTQSSRYLVKRTGEKVFLECVQDMDHENMFWYRQDPGLGLRLIYFSYDVKMKEKGDIPEGYSVSREKKERFSLILESASTNQTSMYLCASRRLAGGFNEQYFGPGTRLTVT.

The rearrangement uses TRBV29-1 and TRBJ2-1; 12 bases fit TRBD2. Trimming cost V 7 bases and J 7 bases; bases outside gene matches: 11. CDR3 length: 15 residues. Germline assignment: CDR1 SQVTM and CDR2 ANQGSEA. CDR3 in DNA: TGCAGCGGGGTCGTCCTAGCGGGAGGGCGGAATGAGCAGTTCTTC. It codes for CSGVVLAGGRNEQFF.

At least ten counts were recorded for this clonotype. This chain joins TRBV7-2 and TRBJ2-1; D unresolved. The germline V and J ends were trimmed by 2 bases and 15 bases, with 11 bases remaining between them. Germline V gene sequence: CDR1 SGHTA, CDR2 FQGNSA. The length of the CDR3 is 11 residues. This chain's CDR3 is CASSLTPRMFF. DNA of the CDR3: TGTGCCAGCAGCTTAACCCCTAGGATGTTCTTC.

This clonotype was recorded at least ten times. This chain uses TRBV6-1 with TRBJ2-3, with 10 bases that match TRBD1. Germline V gene sequence: CDR1 MNHNS, CDR2 SASEGT. CDR3 size: 17 residues. The J segment lost 0 bases and the V segment lost 6 bases, leaving 9 bases of the junction unmatched. The CDR3 reads CASSDRGRGASTDTQYF. CDR3 DNA: TGTGCCAGCAGCGACAGGGGGCGGGGGGCGAGCACAGATACGCAGTATTTT.

This chain connects TRBV24-1 to TRBJ1-1; maybe TRBD1 (6 bases). There are 12 residues in the CDR3. Germline V gene data show CDR1 as KGHDR and CDR2 as SFDVKD. V lost 7 bases, J lost 10 bases, and 15 bases lay in between. The CDR3: CATSGPNRVAFF. CDR3 DNA sequence: TGTGCCACCAGCGGCCCCAACAGGGTAGCTTTCTTT.

This clonotype was recorded many times. The chain carries TRBV12-3 or TRBV12-4 and TRBJ2-2; D perhaps matches TRBD2 (7 bases). The CDR3 is made up of 15 amino acids. V shed 0 bases and J shed 6 bases, with 11 bases lying between them. The CDR3 loop reads CASSLAGGPSGELFF. The CDR3 DNA reads TGTGCCAGCAGTTTAGCGGGGGGGCCCTCCGGGGAGCTGTTTTTT.

This clonotype was counted at least ten times. The rearrangement joins TRBV4-1 to TRBJ2-7, with D maybe TRBD2 (5 bases). Germline values: CDR1 MGHRA, CDR2 YSYEKL. The CDR3 is 14 residues long. Trimming stripped 3 bases from V and 1 base from J, with 10 bases between. In DNA, the CDR3 is TGCGCCAGCAGCCACCCCGGGGAGTCCTACGAGCAGTACTTC. Translating it yields CASSHPGESYEQYF.

A few counts support this clonotype. The rearrangement joins TRBV6-1 to TRBJ2-1, with 9 bases lining up with TRBD2. Per the germline V gene, CDR1 is MNHNS and CDR2 is SASEGT. The junction had 20 bases not matched to a gene; V was cut back by 5 bases and J by 6 bases. The CDR3 runs 19 residues. The CDR3 loop is CASSPPYGREGRSSNEQFF. The CDR3 nucleotides are TGTGCCAGCAGTCCGCCCTACGGGCGGGAGGGCCGATCAAGCAATGAGCAGTTCTTC.

This clonotype occurred many times. The J gene is TRBJ2-7, the V gene TRBV28, with 12 bases that match TRBD2. Per germline, CDR1 MDHEN and CDR2 SYDVKM. After removal of 8 bases from V and 5 bases from J, the junction contained 10 bases not matched to a gene. This CDR3 is 15 amino acids long. The CDR3 region is CASGRLAGERHEQYF. CDR3 nucleotides: TGTGCCAGCGGTCGACTAGCGGGAGAGAGACACGAGCAGTACTTC.

In this sample, this clonotype turned up many times. The J gene is TRBJ1-3, the V gene TRBV9; tentative D call: TRBD1 (5 bases). The germline V gene encodes CDR1 SGDLS and CDR2 YYNGEE. This CDR3 has 20 residues. Trimming left V 4 bases short and J 0 bases short, with 26 bases between. CDR3 in amino acids: CASSPHRGGHPASSGNTIYF. The CDR3 DNA reads as TGTGCCAGCAGCCCACACCGGGGCGGACACCCTGCCAGCTCTGGAAACACCATATATTTT.

This clonotype was counted ten times or more. J is TRBJ2-7 and V is TRBV7-6; 10 bases are a match to TRBD1. Germline CDR1 reads SGHVS; CDR2 reads FNYEAQ. After removal of 5 bases from V and 2 bases from J, the junction contained 9 bases not matched to a gene. The CDR3 contains 16 residues. CDR3 DNA sequence: TGTGCCAGCAGCCCTAATCCTGGACAGGGGGCCTACGAGCAGTACTTC. The encoded protein is CASSPNPGQGAYEQYF.

The rearrangement uses TRBV19 and TRBJ2-1; D is uncertain. V was pared by 3 bases and J by 3 bases, with 6 bases between. CDR3 length: 13 residues. The germline V gene encodes CDR1 LNHDA and CDR2 SQIVND (reference sequence). CDR3: CASSMVLYNEQFF. CDR3 in DNA: TGTGCCAGTAGTATGGTCCTCTACAATGAGCAGTTCTTC. The entire variable domain, with the rest obtained from reference TRBV19 and TRBJ2-1, is as follows: DGGITQSPKYLFRKEGQNVTLSCEQNLNHDAMYWYRQDPGQGLRLIYYSQIVNDFQKGDIAEGYSVSREKKESFPLTVTSAQKNPTAFYLCASSMVLYNEQFFGPGTRLTVL.

This clonotype was found many times. V gene TRBV7-8 combines with J gene TRBJ2-5; TRBD1 or TRBD2 may be the D gene (6 bases each). The CDR3 has 17 amino acids. The germline CDR1 and CDR2 sequences are SGHVS and FQNEAQ. Trimming took 1 base from V and 1 from J, leaving 16 bases between them. The chain's CDR3 is CASSLGSLRGVQETQYF. The CDR3 DNA reads TGTGCCAGCAGCTTAGGATCCCTTAGGGGGGTCCAAGAGACCCAGTACTTC.

This clonotype has only a few counts. The V call is TRBV2, the J call TRBJ2-5; 8 nucleotides line up with TRBD1. Germline assignment: CDR1 SNHLY and CDR2 FYNNEI. The CDR3 runs to 15 residues. J lost 5 bases, V lost 4 bases, and 9 bases had no gene match. The CDR3 reads CASSVHQGAGETQYF. The CDR3 DNA sequence: TGTGCCAGCAGTGTGCACCAGGGGGCTGGGGAGACCCAGTACTTC.